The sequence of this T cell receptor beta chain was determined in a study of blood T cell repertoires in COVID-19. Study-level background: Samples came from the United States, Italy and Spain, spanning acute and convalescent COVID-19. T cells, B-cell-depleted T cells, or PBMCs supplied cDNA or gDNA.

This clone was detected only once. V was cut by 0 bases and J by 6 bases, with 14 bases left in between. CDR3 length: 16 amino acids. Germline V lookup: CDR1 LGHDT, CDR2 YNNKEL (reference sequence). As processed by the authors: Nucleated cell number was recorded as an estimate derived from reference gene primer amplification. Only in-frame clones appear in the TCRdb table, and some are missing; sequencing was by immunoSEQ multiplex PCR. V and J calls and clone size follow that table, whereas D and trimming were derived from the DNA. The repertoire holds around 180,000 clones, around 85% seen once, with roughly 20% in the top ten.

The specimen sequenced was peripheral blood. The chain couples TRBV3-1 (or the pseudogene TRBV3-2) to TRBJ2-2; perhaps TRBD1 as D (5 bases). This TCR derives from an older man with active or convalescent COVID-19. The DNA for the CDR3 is TGTGCCAGCAGCCAAGATTTAGGGGTCGGGTCCGGGGAGCTGTTTTTT. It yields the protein CASSQDLGVGSGELFF.